This T cell receptor (beta chain) was found in a study of blood T cell repertoires in COVID-19. Enrolled through a virtual design, the participants were between 18 and 89 years of age and came from under 25 US areas. Recovered status applied to Cohort 3 donors who had two consecutive negative PCRs. It also applied to those with clearance or with symptom resolution. CDR1 and CDR2 from the germline V gene are SGHNT and YYREEE (reference sequence). V lost 0 bases and J lost 4, with 10 bases in between. This CDR3 is built from 14 residues. Some clones are missing from TCRdb's copy, which holds only in-frame ones; the method was immunoSEQ multiplex PCR. The table lists around 300,000 clones, nearly 90% of them singletons.

Sequencing input: PBMCs or T cells enriched from blood (not recorded which). The chain uses TRBV5-4 and TRBJ1-2, with D perhaps TRBD1 (5 bases). The receptor was derived from a woman between 25 and 40 years old who had recovered from COVID-19. CDR3: CASSLGKDSYGYTF. CDR3 DNA: TGTGCCAGCAGCTTGGGGAAAGACAGCTATGGCTACACCTTC.